One sample yielded the 5 T cell receptor beta chains listed below, sequenced in a study of beta chain features in type 1 diabetes. Overall study results and limits: Patients with Type 1 diabetes showed moderately but significantly shorter TCRB CDR3s in all four CD4+ subsets.

These receptors' antigens are unknown. The whole isolated RNA underwent reverse transcription, so sequencing captured expressed TCRB transcripts. Method: immunoSEQ multiplex PCR; TCRdb's copy keeps in-frame clones and lacks some. The sample has 250,000 to 350,000 clones; around an eighth are singletons. What was sequenced was naive CD4+ T cells from blood. These TCRs come from a man aged 25-45 years with type 1 diabetes.

A few counts support this clone. This chain links TRBV28 with TRBJ2-1, with 8 bases fitting TRBD2. The CDR3 consists of 13 residues. J was trimmed by 15 bases and V by 4 bases; bases with no gene match: 11. The germline CDR1 and CDR2 sequences are MDHEN and SYDVKM. CDR3 DNA: TGTGCCAGCAGTTCAACTAGCGGATCCCAGGGGTTCTTC. Translation gives CASSSTSGSQGFF.

This clone was seen a single time. This chain uses TRBV18 with TRBJ2-5; 8 nucleotides align to TRBD1. V was pared by 5 bases and J by 2 bases, with 4 bases of the junction left unmatched. The CDR3 is made up of 14 amino acids. CDR1 is KGHSH, CDR2 LQKENI, per germline. CDR3 nucleotide sequence: TGTGCCAGCTCAGTTCGGACAGGGCAAGAGACCCAGTACTTC. It is translated as CASSVRTGQETQYF.

This chain links TRBV28 with TRBJ2-7; D unresolved. Per the germline V gene, CDR1 is MDHEN and CDR2 is SYDVKM. This CDR3 region has 12 residues. V lost 6 bases, J lost 4 bases, and 10 bases lay in between. The CDR3 DNA follows: TGTGCCAGCAGCTTGTATACATACGAGCAGTACTTC. This sequence encodes CASSLYTYEQYF.

J is TRBJ1-4 and V is TRBV27; possibly TRBD1 for D (6 bases). Germline V lookup: CDR1 MNHEY, CDR2 SMNVEV (reference sequence). The ends were cut back, 5 bases at V and 6 bases at J, with 19 bases in the middle. The CDR3 spans 16 residues. The CDR3 reads CASSPLGGIKDEKLFF. CDR3 coding DNA: TGTGCCAGCAGTCCCCTAGGGGGTATTAAGGATGAAAAACTGTTTTTT.

This clone was recorded a few times. V gene TRBV29-1 combines with J gene TRBJ2-7; 7 bases align to TRBD1. The J segment lost 3 bases and the V segment lost 4 bases, leaving 9 bases of the junction unmatched. Germline V lookup: CDR1 SQVTM, CDR2 ANQGSEA. CDR3 length equals 14 residues. The CDR3 sequence is CSVVSAQGNYEQYF. The CDR3 bases are TGCAGCGTTGTGTCCGCACAGGGGAACTACGAGCAGTACTTC.